These 10 T cell receptor beta chains originate from one sample sequenced in a study of blood T cells in healthy people across ages. Next came a second PCR, run for 7 to 11 cycles, which used a sample-barcoded 5' primer along with a J-beta primer mix. MiXCR, run by TCRdb on the 5' RACE reads, gives a single entry per CDR3 protein. Of about 1.5 million distinct CDR3 sequences listed, about 45% were seen once; the top ten hold approximately 4.1%. The specimen was blood. These receptor sequences come from a woman aged 18-29 years in good health.

The chain is built from TRBV6-2 or TRBV6-3 and TRBJ2-4, with a possible D match to TRBD1 (5 bases). Looked up from germline, CDR1 is MNHEY and CDR2 is SVGEGT. V was trimmed by 3 bases and J by 13 bases, leaving 16 bases between them. This CDR3 is 13 amino acids long. The CDR3: CASSYGAMSPQYF. In nucleotides, the CDR3 is TGTGCCAGCAGTTATGGGGCGATGAGTCCCCAGTACTTC.

Regarding this clonotype: A much larger clone lies one base from this, so it may be a read error. V is TRBV6-1 and J is TRBJ2-5; maybe TRBD1 (5 bases). Germline CDR1 MNHNS, CDR2 SASEGT. The CDR3 is 17 residues long. Between the trimmed V and J ends, which lost 2 bases and 11 bases, there was a span of 27 bases. CDR3 nucleotide sequence: TGTGCCAGCAGTGAACCTCATGGGGCGAGCTCCTACGATGAGCAGTACTTC. Its protein is CASSEPHGASSYDEQYF.

V usage is TRBV14 and J usage is TRBJ2-7, with no clear D. Per the germline V gene, CDR1 is SGHDN and CDR2 is FVKESK. This CDR3 has 15 amino acids. Trimming took 6 bases from V and 5 from J, leaving 20 bases between them. CDR3 sequence (DNA): TGTGCCAGCAGTCCCTTATTAGGGAATCGGAACGAGCAGTACTTC. It encodes CASSPLLGNRNEQYF.

This clonotype turned up a few times. The V gene is TRBV27, the J gene TRBJ2-5, with TRBD2 matching 9 bases. The DNA matches TRBJ2-7 better at its end, which makes the J call doubtful. CDR1 MNHEY and CDR2 SMNVEV come from the germline V gene (reference sequence). This CDR3 has 16 amino acids. This CDR3 reads CASSLQAGGPIGEQYF. DNA of the CDR3: TGTGCCAGCAGTTTACAAGCGGGAGGACCTATCGGCGAGCAGTACTTC.

This clonotype was seen a handful of times. This rearrangement joins TRBV6-5 to TRBJ1-6; D gene ambiguous. CDR3 length: 15 residues. The V and J ends lost 6 bases and 9 bases respectively, with 18 bases between them. Looked up from germline, CDR1 is MNHEY and CDR2 is SVGAGI. The CDR3 loop reads CASRALTAIGSPLHF. DNA for the CDR3: TGTGCCAGCAGGGCCCTCACGGCTATCGGTTCACCCCTCCACTTT.

In this sample, this clonotype turned up a few times. V is TRBV20-1 and J is TRBJ1-2; the D is unclear. V lost 3 bases and J lost 4, with 12 bases in between. Germline V gene sequence: CDR1 DFQATT, CDR2 SNEGSKA (reference sequence). The CDR3 totals 13 residues. DNA for the CDR3: TGCAGTGCTAGGCGCGTAACCTCCTATGGCTACACCTTC. Residues: CSARRVTSYGYTF.

The V gene is TRBV5-1, the J gene TRBJ2-5, with 7 nucleotides matching TRBD1. The CDR3 consists of 15 residues. V was clipped by 0 bases and J by 1 base; unmatched bases: 3. Germline CDR1 is SGHRS and CDR2 is YFSETQ. The CDR3 DNA reads as TGCGCCAGCAGCTTGGGTACAGGGGCCCAAGAGACCCAGTACTTC. Translation: CASSLGTGAQETQYF.

This clonotype was seen a handful of times. The chain recombines TRBV12-5 with TRBJ2-6, with D uncertain. This CDR3 has 17 residues. CDR1 and CDR2 from the germline V gene are LGHNT and FRNRAP. Between the trimmed V and J ends, which lost 0 bases and 0 bases, there was a span of 9 bases. The CDR3 protein is CASGLVPGFSGANVLTF. CDR3 sequence (DNA): TGTGCTAGTGGTTTGGTACCCGGGTTCTCTGGGGCCAACGTCCTGACTTTC.

The chain uses TRBV15 and TRBJ2-5; D gene uncertain. Germline V gene sequence: CDR1 LNHNV, CDR2 YYDKDF (reference sequence). With 0 bases removed from V and 11 bases from J, the gap between germline ends came to 10 bases. The CDR3 runs to 12 residues. The CDR3 DNA reads as TGTGCCACCAGCAGAGATGATCAAGAGCAGTACTTC. Translated, it gives CATSRDDQEQYF.

This clonotype appeared once. V gene TRBV20-1 combines with J gene TRBJ1-2, with a tentative D call TRBD1 (6 bases). This CDR3 is 14 amino acids long. The V end lost 1 base, the J end lost 3 bases, and 12 bases lay between the germline ends. The V gene's germline CDR1 is DFQATT and CDR2 SNEGSKA (reference sequence). For the CDR3, the DNA is TGCAGTGCTAGAGGGGCAGGGGTGGACTATGGCTACACCTTC. Amino acid sequence: CSARGAGVDYGYTF.